This entry lists 23 T cell receptor beta chains sequenced from one sample in a study of neurological immune-mediated disorders. From the 5' RACE reads, TCRdb called clonotypes with MiXCR, one entry per CDR3 protein. The data show approximately 30,000 distinct CDR3 sequences, roughly 15% seen once. The specimen sequenced was PBMCs. Source of these receptors: a man aged 70 or older in good health.

This clonotype was detected ten times or more. The gene calls are TRBV20-1 and TRBJ1-1; D unclear. Trimming cost V 2 bases and J 1 base, with 8 bases left between them. The CDR3 is 13 amino acids. Looked up from germline, CDR1 is DFQATT and CDR2 is SNEGSKA (reference sequence). CDR3 nucleotide sequence: TGCAGTGCTAGATCCGGACGGAACACTGAAGCTTTCTTT. Amino acids: CSARSGRNTEAFF.

This chain joins TRBV29-1 and TRBJ2-3; D unresolved. Germline V gives CDR1 SQVTM, CDR2 ANQGSEA. V lost 7 bases and J 4 bases, leaving 12 bases between the germline ends. CDR3 length: 12 amino acids. CDR3 bases: TGCAGCGCTACGATAGATGCAGATACGCAGTATTTT. Its translation is CSATIDADTQYF.

This clonotype was recorded at least ten times. The rearrangement uses TRBV7-9 and TRBJ1-2, with D possibly being TRBD1 (6 bases). Germline CDR1 and CDR2: SEHNR and FQNEAQ (reference sequence). This CDR3 comprises 12 residues. V shed 2 bases and J shed 8 bases, with 9 bases lying between them. In DNA, the CDR3 is TGTGCCAGCAGCTTATGGGGGCAAGGCTACACCTTC. Its protein product is CASSLWGQGYTF.

This clonotype was seen only a few times. V gene TRBV2 combines with J gene TRBJ2-7; D is unresolved. The germline V gene has CDR1 SNHLY and CDR2 FYNNEI. The CDR3 covers 14 residues. Trimming stripped 1 base from V and 7 bases from J, with 14 bases between. For the CDR3, the DNA is TGTGCCAGCAGTGAAGTGGGCCAGAGAGGTGAGCAGTACTTC. As protein: CASSEVGQRGEQYF.

This clonotype was seen repeatedly, ten times or more. This rearrangement joins TRBV27 to TRBJ1-4; D perhaps matches TRBD1 (5 bases). The V end was cut by 5 bases, the J end by 6 bases, with 19 bases between. There are 16 residues in the CDR3. Germline V gene lookup returns CDR1 MNHEY and CDR2 SMNVEV (reference sequence). The CDR3 is CASSLTGGGIDEKLFF. The CDR3 nucleotides are TGTGCCAGCAGTCTCACAGGAGGCGGCATTGATGAAAAACTGTTTTTT.

This clonotype was observed many times. The chain has TRBV5-6 and TRBJ2-2; D is possibly TRBD2 (7 bases). V lost 2 bases, J lost 4 bases, and 18 bases lay in between. The CDR3 covers 17 residues. CDR1 is SGHDT, CDR2 YYEEEE, per germline. CDR3 protein: CASSFSGRGPVTGELFF. In DNA, the CDR3 is TGTGCCAGCAGCTTTTCGGGGCGGGGGCCGGTCACCGGGGAGCTGTTTTTT.

This clonotype was picked up many times. V is TRBV6-2 or TRBV6-3 and J is TRBJ2-3; D unclear. The V end lost 5 bases, the J end lost 2 bases, and 5 bases lay between the germline ends. Germline CDR1 and CDR2: MNHEY and SVGEGT. The CDR3 is made up of 12 amino acids. The CDR3 sequence is CASSATTDTQYF. The CDR3 DNA reads TGTGCCAGCAGTGCAACCACAGATACGCAGTATTTT.

A remark on this clonotype: One junction end does not reproduce the germline sequence, and a read error may be involved. V is TRBV20-1 and J is TRBJ2-1; D is tentatively TRBD1 or TRBD2 (5 bases each). This CDR3 comprises 16 residues. Germline V gene data show CDR1 as DFQATT and CDR2 as SNEGSKA (reference sequence). For the CDR3, the DNA is TGCAGTGCTAGAGATCAGAGGGGTAGCTCCTCCAATGAGCATTTCTTC. It encodes CSARDQRGSSSNEHFF.

This clonotype was observed many times. The V gene is TRBV11-2, the J gene TRBJ1-4; 9 bases are shared with TRBD1. V dropped 6 bases and J dropped 3; count of bases not matched to a gene: 5. In germline, CDR1 is SGHAT, CDR2 FQNNGV. The CDR3 covers 15 residues. The CDR3 sequence: CASSVRDRANEKLFF. CDR3 nucleotide sequence: TGTGCCAGCAGTGTACGGGACAGGGCTAATGAAAAACTGTTTTTT.

This clonotype has ten or more counts. The gene calls are TRBV9 and TRBJ1-1, with D possibly being TRBD1 (5 bases). CDR1 SGDLS and CDR2 YYNGEE come from the germline V gene. This CDR3 contains 13 residues. V shed 3 bases and J shed 5 bases, with 11 bases lying between them. The CDR3 reads CASSAGVETEAFF. Here the CDR3 DNA reads TGTGCCAGCAGCGCGGGGGTGGAGACTGAAGCTTTCTTT.

Regarding this clonotype: At one boundary the junction diverges from the germline segment, which might be a read error. CDR3 sequence: CAGSHFGQENTGELFF. The CDR3 DNA is TGTGCCGGCAGCCACTTTGGACAGGAGAACACCGGGGAGCTGTTTTTT. The chain recombines TRBV3-1 with TRBJ2-2; 7 bases align to TRBD1. CDR1 and CDR2 from the germline V gene are LGHDT and YNNKEL (reference sequence). CDR3 length: 16 amino acids.

As for this clonotype: A much larger clonotype is one base distant, so this may be a read error. The chain carries TRBV20-1 and TRBJ2-2, with unresolved D. V lost 0 bases and J lost 10, with 12 bases in between. From germline, CDR1 is DFQATT and CDR2 SNEGSKA (reference sequence). This CDR3 is built from 13 residues. The CDR3 here is CSAREETYVELFF. The CDR3, as DNA: TGCAGTGCTAGAGAGGAAACTTACGTGGAGCTGTTTTTT.

This clonotype has a count of ten or more. The V call is TRBV18, the J call TRBJ2-1; D is uncertain. V lost 3 bases and J lost 4, with 13 bases in between. Germline assignment: CDR1 KGHSH and CDR2 LQKENI. The CDR3 is 15 amino acids. The CDR3 spells CASSPMGSGYNEQFF. The DNA of the CDR3 is TGTGCCAGCTCACCTATGGGATCGGGTTACAATGAGCAGTTCTTC.

In this sample, this clonotype turned up many times. DNA for the CDR3: TGTGCCAGCAGCTTCAGACGGGACACTGAAGCTTTCTTT. Translated, it gives CASSFRRDTEAFF. The chain has TRBV7-3 and TRBJ1-1; D call uncertain. CDR1 and CDR2 from the germline V gene are SGHTA and FQGTGA. The CDR3 has 13 residues. Between the trimmed V and J ends, which lost 3 bases and 3 bases, there was a span of 8 bases.

V is TRBV7-2 and J is TRBJ2-3, with 12 nucleotides matching TRBD2. This CDR3 is 22 amino acids long. The germline V gene encodes CDR1 SGHTA and CDR2 FQGNSA. V lost 1 base and J lost 6; bases outside the gene matches: 23. The DNA of the CDR3 is TGTGCCAGCAGCTTAGTCCCTCTAGCGGGGGGGCAACCCCTCCCCCTGTGGGATACGCAGTATTTT. It yields the protein CASSLVPLAGGQPLPLWDTQYF.

This clonotype was found many times. The chain is built from TRBV12-3 or TRBV12-4 and TRBJ2-5; D gene unclear. The V and J ends lost 2 bases and 3 bases respectively, with 10 bases between them. The CDR3 contains 14 residues. In nucleotides, the CDR3 is TGTGCCAGCAGTTTAAGCATATCCAAAGAGACCCAGTACTTC. Its translation is CASSLSISKETQYF.

This clonotype was detected ten times or more. The rearrangement joins TRBV29-1 to TRBJ2-1; D gene unclear. Germline lookup yields CDR1 SQVTM and CDR2 ANQGSEA. V was shortened by 0 bases and J by 8 bases, with 11 bases between the two germline ends. The CDR3 is made up of 13 amino acids. CDR3 region: CSVEEPSRDEQFF. In DNA form, the CDR3 reads TGCAGCGTTGAAGAACCCAGCCGCGATGAGCAGTTCTTC.

This clonotype came up many times. The chain links TRBV20-1 to TRBJ2-3; possibly TRBD1 for D (6 bases). CDR3 size: 14 residues. Germline-derived CDR1 and CDR2 are DFQATT and SNEGSKA (reference sequence). Trimming cost V 2 bases and J 1 base, with 10 bases left between them. CDR3 DNA sequence: TGCAGTGCTAGATCAGGGGTCCGCACAGATACGCAGTATTTT. Protein product: CSARSGVRTDTQYF.

This clonotype was counted at least ten times. The V gene is TRBV7-2, the J gene TRBJ1-5, with a tentative D call TRBD1 (6 bases). The CDR3 contains 16 residues. V shed 2 bases and J shed 2 bases, with 13 bases lying between them. CDR1 SGHTA and CDR2 FQGNSA come from the germline V gene. The CDR3 sequence is CASSLMGGAGNQPQHF. For the CDR3, the DNA is TGTGCCAGCAGCTTAATGGGGGGCGCCGGCAATCAGCCCCAGCATTTT.

This clonotype was observed at least ten times. This chain connects TRBV7-2 to TRBJ2-5; 14 positions agree with TRBD2. CDR3 length: 16 amino acids. The junction had 3 bases not matched to a gene; V was cut back by 5 bases and J by 1 base. Germline CDR1 SGHTA, CDR2 FQGNSA. CDR3 bases: TGTGCCAGCAGCCCCGGGACTAGCGGGGGCCAAGAGACCCAGTACTTC. Amino acids: CASSPGTSGGQETQYF. The full variable domain, its missing parts supplied by reference TRBV7-2 and TRBJ2-5, is GAGVSQSPSNKVTEKGKDVELRCDPISGHTALYWYRQSLGQGLEFLIYFQGNSAPDKSGLPSDRFSAERTGGSVSTLTIQRTQQEDSAVYLCASSPGTSGGQETQYFGPGTRLLVL.

The chain is built from TRBV7-2 and TRBJ1-3, with a weak D call TRBD1 (5 bases). Germline values: CDR1 SGHTA, CDR2 FQGNSA. V was trimmed by 6 bases and J by 0 bases, leaving 21 bases between them. This CDR3 is 18 amino acids long. CDR3 sequence: CASRRRAGSESSGNTIYF. CDR3 DNA: TGTGCCAGCAGGCGCAGGGCGGGGTCGGAGTCCTCTGGAAACACCATATATTTT.

This clonotype was detected many times. V is TRBV10-3 and J is TRBJ2-1; perhaps TRBD2 as D (6 bases). This CDR3 region has 16 residues. In germline, CDR1 is ENHRY, CDR2 SYGVKD. V shed 2 bases and J shed 0 bases, with 11 bases lying between them. This chain's CDR3 is CAISETMEGSYNEQFF. In DNA form, the CDR3 reads TGTGCCATCAGTGAGACGATGGAGGGCTCCTACAATGAGCAGTTCTTC.

In its sample, this clonotype is medium-sized. J is TRBJ2-1 and V is TRBV7-2, with D possibly TRBD2 on 6 matching bases. This CDR3 region has 14 residues. Germline V gene lookup returns CDR1 SGHTA and CDR2 FQGNSA. Trimming removed 2 bases from V and 10 bases from J, with 15 bases in between. CDR3 nucleotides: TGTGCCAGCAGCTTAATGGCAACTAGCTCGGAGCAGTTCTTC. Protein sequence: CASSLMATSSEQFF.